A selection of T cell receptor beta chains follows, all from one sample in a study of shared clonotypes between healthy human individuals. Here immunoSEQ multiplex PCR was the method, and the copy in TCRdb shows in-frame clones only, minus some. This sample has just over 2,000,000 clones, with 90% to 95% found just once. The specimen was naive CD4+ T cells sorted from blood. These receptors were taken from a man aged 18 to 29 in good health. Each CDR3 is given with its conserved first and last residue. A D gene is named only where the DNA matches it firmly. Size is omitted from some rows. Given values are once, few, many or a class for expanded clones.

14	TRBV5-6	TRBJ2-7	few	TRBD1	CASSPGTGAYEQYF	TGTGCCAGCAGCCCCGGGACAGGGGCCTACGAGCAGTACTTC
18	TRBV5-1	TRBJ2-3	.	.	CASSERWTGQLLTDTQYF	TGCGCCAGCAGCGAGCGATGGACTGGACAACTACTCACAGATACGCAGTATTTT
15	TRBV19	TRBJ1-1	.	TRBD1	CASSNTGTGNTEAFF	TGTGCCAGTAGTAACACCGGGACAGGGAACACTGAAGCTTTCTTT
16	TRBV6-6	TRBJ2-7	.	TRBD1	CASSYSGGGQVYEQYF	TGTGCCAGCAGTTACTCTGGGGGTGGACAGGTCTACGAGCAGTACTTC
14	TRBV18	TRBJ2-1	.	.	CASSLSGLVNEQFF	TGTGCCAGCTCCCTATCAGGACTCGTCAATGAGCAGTTCTTC
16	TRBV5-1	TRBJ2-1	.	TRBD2	CASSLGTSGSFDEQFF	TGCGCCAGCAGCTTAGGGACTAGCGGGAGTTTTGATGAGCAGTTCTTC
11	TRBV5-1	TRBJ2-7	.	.	CASRGTYEQYF	TGCGCCAGCAGAGGAACCTACGAGCAGTACTTC
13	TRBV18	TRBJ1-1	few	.	CASSPEMNTEAFF	TGTGCCAGCTCACCAGAGATGAACACTGAAGCTTTCTTT
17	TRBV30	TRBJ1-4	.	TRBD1	CAWNNRGDPATNEKLFF	TGTGCCTGGAATAACAGGGGGGATCCTGCAACTAATGAAAAACTGTTTTTT
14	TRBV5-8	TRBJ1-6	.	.	CASSLGGWDSPLHF	TGTGCCAGCAGCTTGGGGGGGTGGGATTCACCCCTCCACTTT
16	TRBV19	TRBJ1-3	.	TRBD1	CASSGTGVPSGNTIYF	TGTGCCAGTTCCGGGACAGGGGTCCCCTCTGGAAACACCATATATTTT
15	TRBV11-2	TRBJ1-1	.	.	CASSLAVRGSTEAFF	TGTGCCAGCAGCTTAGCGGTAAGGGGGAGCACTGAAGCTTTCTTT
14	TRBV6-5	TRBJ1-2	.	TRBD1	CASSYDRGSSGYTF	TGTGCCAGCAGTTACGACAGGGGATCTTCTGGCTACACCTTC
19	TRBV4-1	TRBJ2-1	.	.	CASSQDQGRWARADNEQFF	TGCGCCAGCAGCCAAGATCAAGGTCGGTGGGCTAGAGCTGACAATGAGCAGTTCTTC
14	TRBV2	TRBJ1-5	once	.	CASSPDRLRQPQHF	TGTGCCAGCAGCCCCGACAGGCTGAGGCAGCCCCAGCATTTT
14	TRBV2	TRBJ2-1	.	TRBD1	CASSGDRGYNEQFF	TGTGCCAGCAGTGGAGACAGGGGCTACAATGAGCAGTTCTTC
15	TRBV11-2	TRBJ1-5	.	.	CASSLDIWKGQPQHF	TGTGCCAGCAGCTTAGATATTTGGAAGGGTCAGCCCCAGCATTTT
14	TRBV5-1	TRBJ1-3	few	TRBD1	CASSWDSSGNTIYF	TGCGCCAGCAGCTGGGACAGCTCTGGAAACACCATATATTTT
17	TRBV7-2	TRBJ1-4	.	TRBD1	CASSRTGASGTNEKLFF	TGTGCCAGCAGCCGGACAGGGGCCAGCGGGACTAATGAAAAACTGTTTTTT
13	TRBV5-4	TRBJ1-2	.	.	CASSLGTSYGYTF	TGTGCCAGCAGCTTGGGCACTAGCTATGGCTACACCTTC
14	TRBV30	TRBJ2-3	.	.	CAWSVSGGPDTQYF	TGTGCCTGGAGTGTTTCGGGGGGCCCAGATACGCAGTATTTT
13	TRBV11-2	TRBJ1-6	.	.	CASSPQQDSPLHF	TGTGCCAGCAGCCCGCAGCAGGATTCACCCCTCCACTTT
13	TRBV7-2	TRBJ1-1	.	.	CASSLRMNTEAFF	TGTGCCAGCAGCTTACGGATGAACACTGAAGCTTTCTTT
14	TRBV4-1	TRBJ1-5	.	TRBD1	CASSLGQGNQPQHF	TGCGCCAGCAGCCTTGGACAGGGAAATCAGCCCCAGCATTTT
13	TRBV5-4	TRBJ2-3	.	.	CASSLDPLGTQYF	TGTGCCAGCAGCCTGGATCCGCTGGGCACGCAGTATTTT
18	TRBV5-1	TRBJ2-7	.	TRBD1	CASSLVPTAGTGSYEQYF	TGCGCCAGCAGCTTGGTTCCTACCGCCGGGACAGGGTCCTACGAGCAGTACTTC
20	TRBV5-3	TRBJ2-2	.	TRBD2	CARSSKTPGLAGDNTGELFF	TGTGCCAGAAGCTCCAAAACGCCGGGACTAGCGGGGGACAACACCGGGGAGCTGTTTTTT
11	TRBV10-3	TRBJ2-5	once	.	CAISVFETQYF	TGTGCCATCAGTGTTTTCGAGACCCAGTACTTC
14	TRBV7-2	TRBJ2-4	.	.	CASSPSVAKNIQYF	TGTGCCAGCAGCCCGTCGGTAGCCAAAAACATTCAGTACTTC
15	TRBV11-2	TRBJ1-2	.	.	CASSLDSGGDYGYTF	TGTGCCAGCAGCTTAGATTCGGGAGGAGACTATGGCTACACCTTC
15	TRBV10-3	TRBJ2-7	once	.	CAIRDLRGSSYEQYF	TGTGCCATTCGGGACCTGCGTGGGTCCTCCTACGAGCAGTACTTC
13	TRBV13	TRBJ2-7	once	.	CASSLRGSYEQYF	TGTGCCAGCAGCTTACGGGGTTCCTACGAGCAGTACTTC
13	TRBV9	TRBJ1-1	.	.	CASSTRGNTEAFF	TGTGCCAGCAGCACCAGGGGCAACACTGAAGCTTTCTTT
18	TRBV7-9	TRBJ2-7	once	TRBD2	CASSLLSLAGGWSYEQYF	TGTGCCAGCAGCTTATTATCCCTAGCGGGGGGGTGGTCCTACGAGCAGTACTTC
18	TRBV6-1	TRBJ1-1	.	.	CASSEGSGASLGLREAFF	TGTGCCAGCAGTGAAGGGTCAGGGGCCAGCCTAGGATTAAGGGAAGCTTTCTTT
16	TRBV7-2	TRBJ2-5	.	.	CASSLERGRVTETQYF	TGTGCCAGCAGCTTAGAAAGGGGCAGGGTGACAGAGACCCAGTACTTC
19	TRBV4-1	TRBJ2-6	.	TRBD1	CASSQDRDRVLSGANVLTF	TGCGCCAGCAGCCAAGATCGGGACAGGGTCCTCTCTGGGGCCAACGTCCTGACTTTC
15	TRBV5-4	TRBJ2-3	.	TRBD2	CASSRLAGGTDTQYF	TGTGCCAGCAGCCGCCTAGCGGGAGGCACAGATACGCAGTATTTT
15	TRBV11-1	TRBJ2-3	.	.	CASSLVDSFTDTQYF	TGTGCCAGCAGCTTAGTTGACAGTTTCACAGATACGCAGTATTTT
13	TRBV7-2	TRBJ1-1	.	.	CASSKDINTEAFF	TGTGCCAGCAGTAAGGACATTAACACTGAAGCTTTCTTT
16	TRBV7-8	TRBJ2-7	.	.	CASSSVSTGSSYEQYF	TGTGCCAGCAGCTCCGTGTCCACAGGGAGCTCCTACGAGCAGTACTTC
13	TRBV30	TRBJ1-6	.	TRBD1	CACQTTGGSPLHF	TGTGCCTGTCAAACGACAGGGGGTTCACCCCTCCACTTT
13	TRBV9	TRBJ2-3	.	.	CASSVGPREGQYF	TGTGCCAGCAGCGTAGGTCCCCGAGAGGGGCAGTATTTT
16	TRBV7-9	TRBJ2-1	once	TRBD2	CASSLVYAGGRNEQFF	TGTGCCAGCAGCTTAGTTTACGCGGGGGGACGCAATGAGCAGTTCTTC
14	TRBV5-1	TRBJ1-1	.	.	CASSFGHSNTEAFF	TGCGCCAGCAGCTTCGGACACAGCAACACTGAAGCTTTCTTT
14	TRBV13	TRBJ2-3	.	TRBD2	CASSISGGPDTQYF	TGTGCCAGCAGCATCAGCGGGGGCCCAGATACGCAGTATTTT
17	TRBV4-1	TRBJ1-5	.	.	CASSQQGGGTGNQPQHF	TGCGCCAGCAGCCAGCAAGGGGGGGGAACGGGCAATCAGCCCCAGCATTTT
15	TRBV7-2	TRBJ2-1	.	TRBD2	CASSLGREPYNEQFF	TGTGCCAGCAGCTTAGGGCGGGAGCCCTACAATGAGCAGTTCTTC
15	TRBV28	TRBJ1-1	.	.	CASSSWATGVTEAFF	TGTGCCAGCAGTTCGTGGGCCACAGGTGTCACTGAAGCTTTCTTT
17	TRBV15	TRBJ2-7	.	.	CATSRDRGTSQTYEQYF	TGTGCCACCAGCAGAGATAGGGGGACGTCACAAACCTACGAGCAGTACTTC
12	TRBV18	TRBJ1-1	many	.	CASSQVNTEAFF	TGTGCCAGCTCACAAGTGAACACTGAAGCTTTCTTT
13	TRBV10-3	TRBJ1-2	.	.	CAISESGLYGYTF	TGTGCCATCAGTGAGTCGGGACTTTATGGCTACACCTTC
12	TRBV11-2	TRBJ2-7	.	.	CASSFQAPGEYF	TGTGCCAGCAGCTTCCAAGCCCCGGGGGAGTACTTC
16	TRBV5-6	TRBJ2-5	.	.	CASSLGLGFGQETQYF	TGTGCCAGCAGCTTGGGGCTGGGGTTCGGGCAAGAGACCCAGTACTTC
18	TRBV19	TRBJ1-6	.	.	CASSIAPVPSSYNSPLHF	TGTGCCAGTAGTATAGCCCCGGTTCCGAGCTCCTATAATTCACCCCTCCACTTT
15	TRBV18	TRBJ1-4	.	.	CASSPRPQEDEKLFF	TGTGCCAGCTCACCGAGGCCTCAGGAGGATGAAAAACTGTTTTTT
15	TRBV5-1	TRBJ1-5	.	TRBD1	CASSLSGQGGQPQHF	TGCGCCAGCAGCTTGTCGGGACAGGGTGGTCAGCCCCAGCATTTT
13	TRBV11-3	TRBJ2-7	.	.	CASSLSPGNEQYF	TGTGCCAGCAGCTTGTCTCCCGGTAACGAGCAGTACTTC
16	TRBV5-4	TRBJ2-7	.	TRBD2	CASSVGLAGALGEQYF	TGTGCCAGCAGCGTGGGACTAGCGGGAGCCTTGGGCGAGCAGTACTTC